This record concerns one T cell receptor beta chain sequence. Its specificity is not known. This sample is part of a study of vaccination effects on CD4 cells after COVID-19. Study-wide background: Samples from a couple of convalescent patients were given 16 days and one week before vaccination. Findings of the study overall: Only a few convalescent patients and no early post-infection timepoints featured in the study. For convalescents, most of the spike-reactive clones seen post-vaccine were new vaccine-induced clones.

V shed 6 bases and J 3 bases; nucleotides not matched to a gene: 12. Germline lookup yields CDR1 ENHRY and CDR2 SYGVKD. The CDR3 spans 16 residues. ViraFEST used viral peptide pools to expand antigen-specific CD4+ T cells before sequencing. The culture ran for 10 days, and then CD4+ T cells were isolated. By PCR, the person was confirmed to have had SARS-CoV-2 infection between March and December 2020. Libraries were prepared by immunoSEQ multiplex PCR; TCRdb keeps only in-frame clonotypes and omits some of them. This table holds under 55,000 clones, approximately 72% found once. Sequenced material: CD4+ T cells from PBMCs cultured with a peptide pool, taken before COVID-19 vaccination. The TCR originated in a human donor who had a prior SARS-CoV-2 infection. The rearrangement joins TRBV10-3 to TRBJ2-7, with TRBD1 matching over 9 bases. The CDR3 coding sequence is TGTGCCATCAGCCTCGCCGACCAGACAGGGGGCTACGAGCAGTACTTC. This translates into CAISLADQTGGYEQYF.